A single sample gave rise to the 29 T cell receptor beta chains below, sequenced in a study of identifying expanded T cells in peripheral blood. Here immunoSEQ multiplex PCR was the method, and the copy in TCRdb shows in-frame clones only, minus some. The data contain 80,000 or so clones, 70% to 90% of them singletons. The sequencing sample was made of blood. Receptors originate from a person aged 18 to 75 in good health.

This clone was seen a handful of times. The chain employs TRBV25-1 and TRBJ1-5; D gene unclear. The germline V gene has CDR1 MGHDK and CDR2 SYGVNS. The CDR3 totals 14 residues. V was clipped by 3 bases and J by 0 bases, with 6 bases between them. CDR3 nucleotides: TGTGCCAGCAGTGATTTAGATAGCAATCAGCCCCAGCATTTT. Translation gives CASSDLDSNQPQHF.

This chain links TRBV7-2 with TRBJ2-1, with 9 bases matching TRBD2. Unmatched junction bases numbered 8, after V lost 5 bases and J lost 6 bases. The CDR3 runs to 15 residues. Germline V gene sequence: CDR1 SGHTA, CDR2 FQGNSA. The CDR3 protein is CASSRGLAGSNEQFF. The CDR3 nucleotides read TGTGCCAGCAGCCGCGGCCTAGCGGGGTCCAATGAGCAGTTCTTC.

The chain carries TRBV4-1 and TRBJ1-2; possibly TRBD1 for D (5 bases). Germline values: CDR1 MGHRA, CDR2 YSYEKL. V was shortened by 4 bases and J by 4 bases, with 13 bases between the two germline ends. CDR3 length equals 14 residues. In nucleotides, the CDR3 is TGCGCCAGCAGCCTCGATGGGGCCGCCTATGGCTACACCTTC. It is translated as CASSLDGAAYGYTF.

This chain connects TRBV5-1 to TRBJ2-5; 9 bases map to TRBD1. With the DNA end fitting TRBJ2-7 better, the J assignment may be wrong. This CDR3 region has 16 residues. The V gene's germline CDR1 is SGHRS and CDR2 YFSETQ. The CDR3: CASSLAETGGLYEQYF. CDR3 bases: TGCGCCAGCAGCTTGGCCGAGACAGGGGGATTGTACGAGCAGTACTTC.

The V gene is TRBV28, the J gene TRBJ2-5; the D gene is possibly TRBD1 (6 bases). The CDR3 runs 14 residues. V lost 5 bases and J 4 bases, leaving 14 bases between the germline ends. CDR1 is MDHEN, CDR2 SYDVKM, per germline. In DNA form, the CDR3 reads TGTGCCAGCAGTCGACCTCAGGGGAGAGAGACCCAGTACTTC. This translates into CASSRPQGRETQYF.

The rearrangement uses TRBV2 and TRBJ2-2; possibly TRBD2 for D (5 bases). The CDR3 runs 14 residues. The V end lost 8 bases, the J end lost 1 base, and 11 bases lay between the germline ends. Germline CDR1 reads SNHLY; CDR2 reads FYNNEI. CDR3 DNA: TGTGCCAGCGCAATAAGCGGGAACACCGGGGAGCTGTTTTTT. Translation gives CASAISGNTGELFF.

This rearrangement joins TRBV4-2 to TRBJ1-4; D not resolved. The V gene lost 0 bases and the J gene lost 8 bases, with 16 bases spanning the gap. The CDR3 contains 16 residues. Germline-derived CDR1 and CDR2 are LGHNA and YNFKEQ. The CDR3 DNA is TGTGCCAGCAGCCAAGATTTGGCAAACGCAGGCGAAAAACTGTTTTTT. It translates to CASSQDLANAGEKLFF.

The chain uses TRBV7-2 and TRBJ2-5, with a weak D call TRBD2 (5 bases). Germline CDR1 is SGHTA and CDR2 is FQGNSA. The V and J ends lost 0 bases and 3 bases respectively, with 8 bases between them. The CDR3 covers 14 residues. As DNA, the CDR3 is TGTGCCAGCAGCTTAGCGGTCGGGGAAGAGACCCAGTACTTC. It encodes CASSLAVGEETQYF.

CDR3 coding DNA: TGCAGCGTTGGCTACGGCAGAGACGAGCAGTACTTC. This encodes CSVGYGRDEQYF. The rearrangement links TRBV29-1 to TRBJ2-7; no firm D call. The CDR3 is 12 residues long. The germline gives CDR1 SQVTM, CDR2 ANQGSEA. V shed 4 bases and J shed 5 bases, with 12 bases lying between them.

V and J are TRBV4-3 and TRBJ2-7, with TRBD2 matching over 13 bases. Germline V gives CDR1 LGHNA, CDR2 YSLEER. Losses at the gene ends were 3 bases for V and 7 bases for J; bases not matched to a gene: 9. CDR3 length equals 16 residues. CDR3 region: CASSQVLAGGLGEQYF. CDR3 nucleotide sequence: TGCGCCAGCAGCCAGGTACTAGCGGGAGGGCTTGGGGAGCAGTACTTC.

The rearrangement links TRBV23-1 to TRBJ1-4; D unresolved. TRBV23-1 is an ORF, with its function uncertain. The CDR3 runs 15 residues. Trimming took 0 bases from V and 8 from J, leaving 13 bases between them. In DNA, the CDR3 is TGCGCCAGCAGTCAATCCACGAGGTTCCGGGAAAAACTGTTTTTT. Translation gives CASSQSTRFREKLFF.

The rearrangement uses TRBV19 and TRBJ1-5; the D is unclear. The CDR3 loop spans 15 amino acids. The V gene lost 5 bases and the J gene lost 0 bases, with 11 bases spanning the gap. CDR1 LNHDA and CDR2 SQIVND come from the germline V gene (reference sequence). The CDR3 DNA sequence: TGTGCCAGTAGTCCCCGGACTAATAGCAATCAGCCCCAGCATTTT. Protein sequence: CASSPRTNSNQPQHF.

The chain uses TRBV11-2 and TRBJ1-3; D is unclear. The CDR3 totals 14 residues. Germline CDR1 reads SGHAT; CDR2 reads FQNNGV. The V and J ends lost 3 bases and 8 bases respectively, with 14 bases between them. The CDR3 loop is CASSLRTLSDTIYF. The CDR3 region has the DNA TGTGCCAGCAGCTTGAGGACGTTGTCGGACACCATATATTTT. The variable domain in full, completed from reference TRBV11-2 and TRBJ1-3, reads EAGVAQSPRYKIIEKRQSVAFWCNPISGHATLYWYQQILGQGPKLLIQFQNNGVVDDSQLPKDRFSAERLKGVDSTLKIQPAKLEDSAVYLCASSLRTLSDTIYFGEGSWLTVV.

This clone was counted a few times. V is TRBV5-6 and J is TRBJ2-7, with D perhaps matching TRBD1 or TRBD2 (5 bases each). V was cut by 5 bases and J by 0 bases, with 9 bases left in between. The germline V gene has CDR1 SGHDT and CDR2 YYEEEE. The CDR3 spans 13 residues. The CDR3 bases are TGTGCCAGCAGTCCAGGGAGCTCCTACGAGCAGTACTTC. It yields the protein CASSPGSSYEQYF.

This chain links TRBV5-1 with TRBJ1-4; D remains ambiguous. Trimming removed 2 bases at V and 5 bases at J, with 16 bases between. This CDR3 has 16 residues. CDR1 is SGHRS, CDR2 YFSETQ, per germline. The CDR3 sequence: CASSLAPADNNEKLFF. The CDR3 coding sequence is TGCGCCAGCAGCTTAGCCCCGGCAGACAACAATGAAAAACTGTTTTTT.

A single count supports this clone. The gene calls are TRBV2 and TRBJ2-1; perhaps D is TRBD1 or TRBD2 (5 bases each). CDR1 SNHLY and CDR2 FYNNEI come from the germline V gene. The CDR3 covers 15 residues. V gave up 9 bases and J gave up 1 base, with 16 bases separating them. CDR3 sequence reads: CASGSGRTSYNEQFF. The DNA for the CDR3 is TGTGCCAGTGGGTCGGGACGCACTTCCTACAATGAGCAGTTCTTC. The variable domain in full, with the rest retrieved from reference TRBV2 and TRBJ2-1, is EPEVTQTPSHQVTQMGQEVILRCVPISNHLYFYWYRQILGQKVEFLVSFYNNEISEKSEIFDDQFSVERPDGSNFTLKIRSTKLEDSAMYFCASGSGRTSYNEQFFGPGTRLTVL.

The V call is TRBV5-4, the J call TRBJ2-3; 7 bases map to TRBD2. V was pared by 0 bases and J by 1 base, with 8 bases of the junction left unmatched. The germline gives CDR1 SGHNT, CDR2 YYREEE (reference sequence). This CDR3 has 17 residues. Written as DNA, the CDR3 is TGTGCCAGCAGCTTGGGAAGTGGGCTAGCGGGCACAGATACGCAGTATTTT. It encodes CASSLGSGLAGTDTQYF.

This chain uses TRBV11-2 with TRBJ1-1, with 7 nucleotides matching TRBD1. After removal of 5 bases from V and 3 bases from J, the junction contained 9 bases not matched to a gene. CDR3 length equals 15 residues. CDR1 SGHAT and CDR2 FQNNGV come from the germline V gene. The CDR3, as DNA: TGTGCCAGCAGCCCAATACAGGGGAACCACACTGAAGCTTTCTTT. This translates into CASSPIQGNHTEAFF.

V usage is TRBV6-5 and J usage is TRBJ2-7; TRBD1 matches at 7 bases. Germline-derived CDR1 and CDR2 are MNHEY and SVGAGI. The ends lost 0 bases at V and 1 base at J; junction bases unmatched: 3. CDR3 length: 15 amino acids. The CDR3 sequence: CASSYSYRGSYEQYF. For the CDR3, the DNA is TGTGCCAGCAGTTACTCCTACAGGGGTTCCTACGAGCAGTACTTC.

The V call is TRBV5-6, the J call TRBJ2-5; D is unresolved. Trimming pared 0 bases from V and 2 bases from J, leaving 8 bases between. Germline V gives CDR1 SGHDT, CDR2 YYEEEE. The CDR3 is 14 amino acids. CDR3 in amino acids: CASSLGFAQETQYF. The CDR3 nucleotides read TGTGCCAGCAGCTTGGGGTTTGCACAAGAGACCCAGTACTTC.

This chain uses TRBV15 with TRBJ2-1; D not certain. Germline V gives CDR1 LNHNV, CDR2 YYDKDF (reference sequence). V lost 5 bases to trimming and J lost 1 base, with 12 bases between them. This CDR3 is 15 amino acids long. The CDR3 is CATSRRMGSYNEQFF. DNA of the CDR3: TGTGCCACCAGCCGAAGGATGGGATCCTACAATGAGCAGTTCTTC.

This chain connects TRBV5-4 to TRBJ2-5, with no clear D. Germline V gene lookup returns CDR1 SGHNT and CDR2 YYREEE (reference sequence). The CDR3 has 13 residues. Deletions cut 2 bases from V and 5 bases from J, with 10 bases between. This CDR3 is CASSFGHRETQYF. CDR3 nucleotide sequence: TGTGCCAGCAGCTTCGGGCATAGGGAGACCCAGTACTTC.

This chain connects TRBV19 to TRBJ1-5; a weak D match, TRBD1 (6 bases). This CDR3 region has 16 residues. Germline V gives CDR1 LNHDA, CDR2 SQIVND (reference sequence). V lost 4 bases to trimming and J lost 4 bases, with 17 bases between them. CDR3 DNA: TGTGCCAGTAGTACCCCCCGACAGGAGAGGAATCAGCCCCAGCATTTT. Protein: CASSTPRQERNQPQHF.

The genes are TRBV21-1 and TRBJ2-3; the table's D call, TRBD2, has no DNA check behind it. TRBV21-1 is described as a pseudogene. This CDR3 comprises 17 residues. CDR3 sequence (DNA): TGTGCCAGCAGCAATCCGCCTAGCGGGGCTAGCACAGATACGCAGTATTTT. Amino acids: CASSNPPSGASTDTQYF.

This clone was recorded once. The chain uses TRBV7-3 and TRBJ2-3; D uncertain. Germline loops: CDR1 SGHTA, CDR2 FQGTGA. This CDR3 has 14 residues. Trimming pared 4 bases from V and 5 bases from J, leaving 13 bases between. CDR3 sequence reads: CASSSSGALDTQYF. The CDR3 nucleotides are TGTGCCAGCAGCTCGTCCGGAGCTTTAGATACGCAGTATTTT.

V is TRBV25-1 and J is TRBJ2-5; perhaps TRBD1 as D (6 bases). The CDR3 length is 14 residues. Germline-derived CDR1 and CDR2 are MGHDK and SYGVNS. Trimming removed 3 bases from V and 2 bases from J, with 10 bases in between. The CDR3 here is CASSDQGTQETQYF. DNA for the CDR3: TGTGCCAGCAGTGACCAGGGGACACAAGAGACCCAGTACTTC.

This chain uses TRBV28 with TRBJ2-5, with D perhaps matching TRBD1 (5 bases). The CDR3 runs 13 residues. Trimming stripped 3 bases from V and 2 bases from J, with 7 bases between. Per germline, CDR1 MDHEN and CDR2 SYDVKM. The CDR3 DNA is TGTGCCAGCAGTTTGGGGCAGCAAGAGACCCAGTACTTC. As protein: CASSLGQQETQYF.

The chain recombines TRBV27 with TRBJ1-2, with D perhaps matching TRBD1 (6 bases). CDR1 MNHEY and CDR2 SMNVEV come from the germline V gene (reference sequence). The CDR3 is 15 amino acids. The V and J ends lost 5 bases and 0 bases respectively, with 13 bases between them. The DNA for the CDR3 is TGTGCCAGCAGTCCAGGGGTGACCGCTAACTATGGCTACACCTTC. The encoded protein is CASSPGVTANYGYTF.

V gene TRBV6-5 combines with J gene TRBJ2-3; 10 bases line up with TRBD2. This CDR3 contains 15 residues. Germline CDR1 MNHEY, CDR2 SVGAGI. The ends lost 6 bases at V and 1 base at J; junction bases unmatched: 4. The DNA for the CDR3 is TGTGCCAGCAGCCCCGGGACTAGCGGCACAGATACGCAGTATTTT. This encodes CASSPGTSGTDTQYF.